These T cell receptor beta chains were read from a single sample in a study of cytomegalovirus exposure and HLA in healthy donors. Produced via immunoSEQ multiplex PCR; TCRdb's table is partial and in-frame only. The table has about 110,000 clones, 75% to 90% seen once. Source material: PBMCs. These receptors were collected from a man between 35 and 55 years old in good health and CMV-seronegative. The CDR3 runs from the conserved cysteine through the conserved F or W. D genes are given only for firm matches. The listing skips clone size in some rows; elsewhere it reads once, few, many or a size class.

j_gene: TRBJ2-7; abundance: once; v_gene: TRBV6-1; d_gene: -; CDR3nt: TGTGCCAGCTCCCGAGAGGCCAGATCATCCTACGAGCAGTACTTC; CDR3aa: CASSREARSSYEQYF
j_gene: TRBJ2-6; abundance: -; v_gene: TRBV7-2; d_gene: -; CDR3nt: TGTGCCAGCAGCTTAGACGCAGGGGCCGCTGGGGCCAACGTCCTGACTTTC; CDR3aa: CASSLDAGAAGANVLTF
j_gene: TRBJ1-2; abundance: few; v_gene: TRBV19; d_gene: TRBD1; CDR3nt: TGTGCCAGTAGTATTGGGGACAGATCCTATGGCTACACCTTC; CDR3aa: CASSIGDRSYGYTF
j_gene: TRBJ2-7; abundance: -; v_gene: TRBV7-2; d_gene: TRBD1; CDR3nt: TGTGCCAGCAGCTTAGCGGGACAGGGGGCCTACGAGCAGTACTTC; CDR3aa: CASSLAGQGAYEQYF
j_gene: TRBJ2-1; abundance: few; v_gene: TRBV6-5; d_gene: TRBD1; CDR3nt: TGTGCCAGCACTGACAGGGTCTCGGAATTCAATGAGCAGTTCTTC; CDR3aa: CASTDRVSEFNEQFF
j_gene: TRBJ1-5; abundance: once; v_gene: TRBV4-1; d_gene: -; CDR3nt: TGCGCCAGCAGTCCCCTGACAGGTGGGCAGCCCCAGCATTTT; CDR3aa: CASSPLTGGQPQHF
j_gene: TRBJ1-1; abundance: -; v_gene: TRBV7-6; d_gene: TRBD1; CDR3nt: TGTGCCAGCAGCTTAGGGGCGCAGGGGGCGGTGAACACTGAAGCTTTCTTT; CDR3aa: CASSLGAQGAVNTEAFF
j_gene: TRBJ1-3; abundance: -; v_gene: TRBV6-5; d_gene: -; CDR3nt: TGTGCCAGCAGTTACTCGAAGGGGCACACCATATATTTT; CDR3aa: CASSYSKGHTIYF
j_gene: TRBJ2-3; abundance: -; v_gene: TRBV5-1; d_gene: -; CDR3nt: TGCGCCAGCAGCCCCATTACTAGCACAGATACGCAGTATTTT; CDR3aa: CASSPITSTDTQYF
j_gene: TRBJ2-1; abundance: few; v_gene: TRBV7-6; d_gene: -; CDR3nt: TGTGCCAGCAGCCTATCTCCCGGGAATGAGCAGTTCTTC; CDR3aa: CASSLSPGNEQFF
j_gene: TRBJ2-7; abundance: few; v_gene: TRBV5-4; d_gene: -; CDR3nt: TGTGCCAGCAGCTCGGCAAAACTGACAGGAGACTACGAGCAGTACTTC; CDR3aa: CASSSAKLTGDYEQYF
j_gene: TRBJ1-5; abundance: once; v_gene: TRBV6-5; d_gene: -; CDR3nt: TGTGCCAGCAGCAGCGGTGTATTGGGGGGTCAGCCCCAGCATTTT; CDR3aa: CASSSGVLGGQPQHF
j_gene: TRBJ2-3; abundance: -; v_gene: TRBV27; d_gene: -; CDR3nt: TGTGCCAGCTGGGCTCCCCTGGGTACGCAGTATTTT; CDR3aa: CASWAPLGTQYF
j_gene: TRBJ2-1; abundance: -; v_gene: TRBV7-7; d_gene: TRBD1; CDR3nt: TGTGCCAGCAGCTTAGGGGACAGGGGAAATGAGCAGTTCTTC; CDR3aa: CASSLGDRGNEQFF
j_gene: TRBJ2-1; abundance: once; v_gene: TRBV7-9; d_gene: TRBD2; CDR3nt: TGTGCCAGCAGCTTAGCGCGGGGGGGAAGCTCCTACAATGAGCAGTTCTTC; CDR3aa: CASSLARGGSSYNEQFF
j_gene: TRBJ1-2; abundance: -; v_gene: TRBV5-6; d_gene: TRBD1; CDR3nt: TGTGCCAGCAGCTTGGGGGGGACAGATGGCTACACCTTC; CDR3aa: CASSLGGTDGYTF